Presented here are 18 T cell receptor beta chains from one specimen sequenced in a study of T cell changes during pregnancy in multiple sclerosis. Method: immunoSEQ multiplex PCR; TCRdb's copy keeps in-frame clones and lacks some. The data hold 85,000 to 130,000 clones, with more than 90% observed a single time. The sequences come from peripheral blood, collected in the second trimester of pregnancy. These receptors originate from a female donor with multiple sclerosis, enrolled in a pregnancy study.

The V and J genes are TRBV28 and TRBJ2-3, with TRBD2 matching 9 bases. The CDR3 runs 17 residues. Trimming at V came to 5 bases and at J to 4 bases, leaving 13 bases not matched to a gene. The germline gives CDR1 MDHEN, CDR2 SYDVKM. CDR3: CASSPAGQAGGADTQYF. The DNA of the CDR3 is TGTGCCAGCAGTCCAGCGGGGCAAGCGGGGGGAGCAGATACGCAGTATTTT.

CDR3 protein: CASRVGSGNYGYTF. CDR3 nucleotides: TGTGCCAGCAGGGTGGGGTCGGGGAACTATGGCTACACCTTC. The genes are TRBV2 and TRBJ1-2; D is unresolved. CDR1 and CDR2 (germline): SNHLY, FYNNEI. Trimming shortened V by 6 bases and J by 2 bases, and 13 bases separated the two germline ends. This CDR3 has 14 residues. Filled out from reference TRBV2 and TRBJ1-2, the complete variable domain reads EPEVTQTPSHQVTQMGQEVILRCVPISNHLYFYWYRQILGQKVEFLVSFYNNEISEKSEIFDDQFSVERPDGSNFTLKIRSTKLEDSAMYFCASRVGSGNYGYTFGSGTRLTVV.

This chain joins TRBV13 and TRBJ1-6; TRBD1 matches 8 bases. This CDR3 spans 13 amino acids. Per germline, CDR1 PRHDT and CDR2 FYEKMQ (reference sequence). Trimming took 4 bases from V and 10 from J; bases not matched to a gene: 3. CDR3 sequence reads: CASSSTGESPLHF. The CDR3 region has the DNA TGTGCCAGCAGCTCGACAGGGGAATCACCCCTCCACTTT.

CDR3 in amino acids: CASSLGVLAGGRTLHEQFF. As DNA, the CDR3 is TGCGCCAGCAGCTTGGGGGTACTAGCGGGAGGGCGTACGTTGCATGAGCAGTTCTTC. The V gene is TRBV5-1, the J gene TRBJ2-1; 13 bases agree with TRBD2. Looked up from germline, CDR1 is SGHRS and CDR2 is YFSETQ. V dropped 0 bases and J dropped 8; count of bases not matched to a gene: 14. This CDR3 is built from 19 residues.

The V and J genes are TRBV5-4 and TRBJ1-4, with 7 bases that match TRBD1. The germline CDR1 and CDR2 sequences are SGHNT and YYREEE (reference sequence). There are 17 residues in the CDR3. Trimming cost V 3 bases and J 1 base; bases outside gene matches: 9. As DNA, the CDR3 is TGTGCCAGCAGCTCTATTCCAGGGGGGCAAACTAATGAAAAACTGTTTTTT. It yields the protein CASSSIPGGQTNEKLFF. Full variable domain (remainder filled in from reference TRBV5-4 and TRBJ1-4): ETGVTQSPTHLIKTRGQQVTLRCSSQSGHNTVSWYQQALGQGPQFIFQYYREEENGRGNFPPRFSGLQFPNYSSELNVNALELDDSALYLCASSSIPGGQTNEKLFFGSGTQLSVL.

Only one count was recorded for this clone. The chain links TRBV2 to TRBJ1-1, with D possibly being TRBD1 (6 bases). Deletions cut 11 bases from V and 8 bases from J, with 21 bases between. The V gene's germline CDR1 is SNHLY and CDR2 FYNNEI. This CDR3 has 13 residues. Here the CDR3 reads CASKGGKFLEAFF. CDR3 DNA: TGTGCCTCGAAGGGGGGGAAGTTTTTGGAAGCTTTCTTT.

CDR3 region: CASSPGRGEKLFF. For the CDR3, the DNA is TGTGCCAGCAGCCCCGGACGAGGGGAAAAACTGTTTTTT. The V gene is TRBV7-3, the J gene TRBJ1-4; D gene ambiguous. The CDR3 consists of 13 residues. Germline V gene lookup returns CDR1 SGHTA and CDR2 FQGTGA. With 5 bases removed from V and 8 bases from J, the gap between germline ends came to 12 bases.

V gene TRBV18 combines with J gene TRBJ2-5; D uncertain. Germline loops: CDR1 KGHSH, CDR2 LQKENI. Trimming shortened V by 1 base and J by 2 bases, and 8 bases separated the two germline ends. The length of the CDR3 is 14 residues. The CDR3 DNA sequence: TGTGCCAGCTCACCACAACTCAATCAAGAGACCCAGTACTTC. Translated, it gives CASSPQLNQETQYF.

The rearrangement uses TRBV11-2 and TRBJ2-1; a weak D match, TRBD2 (6 bases). Germline V gene data show CDR1 as SGHAT and CDR2 as FQNNGV. The germline V and J ends were trimmed by 7 bases and 5 bases, with 21 bases remaining between them. This CDR3 comprises 16 residues. Here the CDR3 reads CASTPRIGSGHNEQFF. CDR3 sequence (DNA): TGTGCCAGCACTCCCCGCATAGGTAGCGGACACAATGAGCAGTTCTTC. Based on the CDR3 plus reference TRBV11-2 and TRBJ2-1, the full variable domain is EAGVAQSPRYKIIEKRQSVAFWCNPISGHATLYWYQQILGQGPKLLIQFQNNGVVDDSQLPKDRFSAERLKGVDSTLKIQPAKLEDSAVYLCASTPRIGSGHNEQFFGPGTRLTVL.

The chain has TRBV6-6 and TRBJ2-6; TRBD1 matches at 12 bases. V shed 6 bases, J shed 2 bases, and the junction held 2 bases outside the gene matches. Germline lookup yields CDR1 MNHNY and CDR2 SVGAGI (reference sequence). This CDR3 comprises 16 residues. CDR3 nucleotide sequence: TGTGCCAGCAGGGGACAGGGGGCGGCTGGGGCCAACGTCCTGACTTTC. Residues: CASRGQGAAGANVLTF.

V and J are TRBV28 and TRBJ1-2; 7 positions agree with TRBD1. The V segment lost 5 bases and the J segment 6 bases; nucleotides outside the gene matches: 9. This CDR3 is 14 amino acids long. From germline, CDR1 is MDHEN and CDR2 SYDVKM. CDR3: CASSPPGGKNGYTF. Written as DNA, the CDR3 is TGTGCCAGCAGTCCCCCAGGGGGAAAAAATGGCTACACCTTC.

V and J are TRBV2 and TRBJ2-3, with TRBD2 matching over 13 bases. This CDR3 contains 16 residues. CDR1 SNHLY and CDR2 FYNNEI come from the germline V gene. V shed 6 bases and J 1 base; nucleotides not matched to a gene: 4. The CDR3 loop reads CASRAGLAGGTDTQYF. In nucleotides, the CDR3 is TGTGCCAGCAGGGCAGGACTAGCGGGGGGCACAGATACGCAGTATTTT.

This chain connects TRBV5-1 to TRBJ2-6; TRBD2 is a possible D gene (5 bases). The germline gives CDR1 SGHRS, CDR2 YFSETQ. CDR3 size: 18 residues. V shed 0 bases and J shed 2 bases, with 15 bases lying between them. The CDR3 protein is CASSLGVLASPGANVLTF. In DNA, the CDR3 is TGCGCCAGCAGCTTGGGGGTTCTAGCTTCTCCTGGGGCCAACGTCCTGACTTTC.

The gene calls are TRBV5-1 and TRBJ1-1; possibly TRBD1 for D (5 bases). Germline V gene lookup returns CDR1 SGHRS and CDR2 YFSETQ. V lost 2 bases, J lost 4 bases, and 15 bases lay in between. CDR3 length equals 15 residues. The CDR3 protein is CASSFGRGEATEAFF. CDR3 nucleotides: TGCGCCAGCAGCTTCGGACGGGGGGAAGCCACTGAAGCTTTCTTT.

The rearrangement links TRBV30 to TRBJ1-1, with D hard to call. CDR1 and CDR2 (germline): GTSNPN, SVGIG (reference sequence). With 2 bases removed from V and 0 bases from J, the gap between germline ends came to 7 bases. This CDR3 is 13 amino acids long. Here the CDR3 reads CAWSSQMNTEAFF. In nucleotides, the CDR3 is TGTGCCTGGAGTTCTCAGATGAACACTGAAGCTTTCTTT.

This chain links TRBV6-5 with TRBJ2-7; 8 nucleotides line up with TRBD1. V shed 7 bases and J 7 bases; nucleotides not matched to a gene: 9. Germline V gene lookup returns CDR1 MNHEY and CDR2 SVGAGI. CDR3 size: 13 residues. The CDR3 region is CASNRQGTREQYF. The CDR3 nucleotides are TGTGCCAGCAACAGACAGGGGACGAGGGAGCAGTACTTC.

In its sample, this clone was seen a few times. The V gene is TRBV7-6, the J gene TRBJ2-5; D is undetermined. The V gene's germline CDR1 is SGHVS and CDR2 FNYEAQ. This CDR3 spans 12 amino acids. Trimming removed 4 bases from V and 3 bases from J, with 6 bases in between. CDR3 amino acids: CASSSLKETQYF. The CDR3 DNA sequence: TGTGCCAGCAGCTCACTGAAAGAGACCCAGTACTTC.

V is TRBV7-9 and J is TRBJ2-5; 11 nucleotides agree with TRBD1. Germline values: CDR1 SEHNR, CDR2 FQNEAQ (reference sequence). This CDR3 is built from 18 residues. Trimming cost V 2 bases and J 5 bases; bases outside gene matches: 13. The CDR3 here is CASSLNHLRTGGRETQYF. DNA for the CDR3: TGTGCCAGCAGCTTAAACCACCTGCGGACAGGGGGCCGGGAGACCCAGTACTTC.